This T cell receptor (beta chain) was recorded in a study of cytomegalovirus exposure and HLA in healthy donors. The study, taken as a whole, reports: Among the sequence variants, a highly shared cluster was likely an artifact of sequencing.

Trimming took 5 bases from V and 5 from J, leaving 10 bases between them. This CDR3 contains 12 residues. The V gene's germline CDR1 is SGHTS and CDR2 YDEGEE. Primers for the PCR totalled 60 Vbeta and 13 Jbeta. Repertoires were generated with immunoSEQ multiplex PCR, while TCRdb's copy carries only in-frame clones and drops some. Altogether about 180,000 clones are present, 65% to 85% being singletons, with the ten largest covering around 1.4%. Regarding this clone: Its antigen is not identified.

This sequence was found in a girl aged 5-17 years in good health and CMV-seropositive. Sequencing was performed on PBMCs. This chain joins TRBV5-8 and TRBJ1-1; D ambiguous. CDR3 sequence reads: CASSFGVTEAFF. The DNA for the CDR3 is TGTGCCAGCAGTTTCGGGGTTACTGAAGCTTTCTTT.